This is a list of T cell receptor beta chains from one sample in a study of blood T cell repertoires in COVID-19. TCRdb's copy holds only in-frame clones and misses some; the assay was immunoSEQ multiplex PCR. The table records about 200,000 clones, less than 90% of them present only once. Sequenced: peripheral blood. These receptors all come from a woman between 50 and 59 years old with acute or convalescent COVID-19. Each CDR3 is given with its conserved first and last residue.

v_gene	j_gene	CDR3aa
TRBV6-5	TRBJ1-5	CATRRYRGALQPQHF
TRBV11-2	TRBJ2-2	CASSFTGRKSGELFF
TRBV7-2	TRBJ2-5	CASSSDYLYQETQYF
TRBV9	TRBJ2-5	CASSSRDIATVETQYF
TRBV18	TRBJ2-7	CASSPPGREQYF
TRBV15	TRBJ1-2	CATSRDRQAYGYTF
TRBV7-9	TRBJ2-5	CASSRGVGQEETQYF
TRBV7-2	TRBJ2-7	CASSRSSGGSYEQYF
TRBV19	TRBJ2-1	CASSGRDRGLNEQFF
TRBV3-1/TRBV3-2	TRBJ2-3	CASSQELAGGKDTQYF
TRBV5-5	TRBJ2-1	CASSWTRGSYNEQFF
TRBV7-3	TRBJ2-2	CASSLTGLTGELFF
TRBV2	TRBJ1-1	CAGQVNTEAFF
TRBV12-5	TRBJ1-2	CASGIVRGQRYGYTF
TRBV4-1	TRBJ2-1	CASSTPSSAILYNEQFF
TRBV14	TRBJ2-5	CASSQGLQETQYF
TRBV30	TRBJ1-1	CAWSPGHLNTEAFF
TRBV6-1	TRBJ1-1	CASSEAAQMNTEAFF
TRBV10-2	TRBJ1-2	CASRVEQGAIGGYTF
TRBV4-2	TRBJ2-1	CASSRASSYNEQFF
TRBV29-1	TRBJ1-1	CSVGGKAEAFF